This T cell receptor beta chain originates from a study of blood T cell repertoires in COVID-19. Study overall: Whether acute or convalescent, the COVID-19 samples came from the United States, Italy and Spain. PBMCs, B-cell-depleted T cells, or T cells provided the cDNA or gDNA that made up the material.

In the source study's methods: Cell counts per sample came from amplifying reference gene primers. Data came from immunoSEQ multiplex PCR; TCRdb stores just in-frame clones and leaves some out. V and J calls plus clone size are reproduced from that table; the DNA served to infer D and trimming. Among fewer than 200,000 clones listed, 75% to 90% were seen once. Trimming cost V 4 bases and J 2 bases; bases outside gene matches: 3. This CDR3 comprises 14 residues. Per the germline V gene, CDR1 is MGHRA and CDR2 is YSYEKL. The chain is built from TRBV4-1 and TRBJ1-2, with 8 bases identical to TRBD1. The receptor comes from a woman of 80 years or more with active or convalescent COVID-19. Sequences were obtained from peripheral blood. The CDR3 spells CASSPRTGNYGYTF. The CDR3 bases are TGCGCCAGCAGCCCCCGGACAGGGAACTATGGCTACACCTTC.